The 28 T cell receptor beta chains listed next were all sequenced from one sample in a study of blood T cell repertoires in COVID-19. The protocol was immunoSEQ multiplex PCR, while the TCRdb copy is restricted to in-frame clones and leaves out a portion. The sample has tens of thousands of clones; just under 80% are singletons. The material sequenced was peripheral blood. The receptors stem from a human donor in a cohort sampled during active COVID-19.

This clone came up many times. In nucleotides, the CDR3 is TGTGCCAGTAGTGTGGGACAGGGGGCGTTTTCTCGGCCCCAGCATTTT. This sequence encodes CASSVGQGAFSRPQHF. The J gene is TRBJ1-5, the V gene TRBV19; 12 positions agree with TRBD1. CDR3 length: 16 residues. CDR1 and CDR2 from the germline V gene are LNHDA and SQIVND (reference sequence). The V segment lost 5 bases and the J segment 9 bases; nucleotides outside the gene matches: 11.

The chain carries TRBV27 and TRBJ2-1; 11 nucleotides line up with TRBD2. With 5 bases clipped from V and 0 bases from J, the junction kept 6 bases outside the gene matches. CDR3 length: 17 amino acids. CDR1 is MNHEY and CDR2 is SMNVEV in the germline V gene (reference sequence). The CDR3 region is CASSQRTSGYSYNEQFF. Here the CDR3 DNA reads TGTGCCAGCAGTCAAAGGACTAGCGGGTACTCCTACAATGAGCAGTTCTTC.

This rearrangement joins TRBV9 to TRBJ1-6, with 7 bases matching TRBD1. CDR3 length equals 17 residues. Germline V gene data show CDR1 as SGDLS and CDR2 as YYNGEE. V trimming: 5 bases; J trimming: 0 bases; junction bases outside the gene matches: 8. The CDR3: CASSPSTGSSYNSPLHF. CDR3 in DNA: TGTGCCAGCAGTCCGTCGACAGGGAGCTCCTATAATTCACCCCTCCACTTT.

DNA for the CDR3: TGTGCCAGCAGCTTAGCGGAGGGGACTGAAGCTTTCTTT. Protein product: CASSLAEGTEAFF. The chain combines TRBV7-9 with TRBJ1-1, with D perhaps TRBD1 (5 bases). The CDR3 is 13 residues long. Germline assignment: CDR1 SEHNR and CDR2 FQNEAQ (reference sequence). Between the trimmed V and J ends, which lost 0 bases and 5 bases, there was a span of 7 bases.

The chain carries TRBV7-9 and TRBJ2-5; 8 bases map to TRBD1. V shed 6 bases and J 5 bases; nucleotides not matched to a gene: 8. This CDR3 spans 14 amino acids. Germline CDR1 is SEHNR and CDR2 is FQNEAQ (reference sequence). This chain's CDR3 is CASSTDRGLETQYF. CDR3 sequence (DNA): TGTGCCAGCAGTACCGACAGGGGATTGGAGACCCAGTACTTC.

The V and J genes are TRBV7-9 and TRBJ2-7, with a tentative D call TRBD2 (5 bases). Per the germline V gene, CDR1 is SEHNR and CDR2 is FQNEAQ (reference sequence). Trimming took off 2 bases at V and 5 bases at J, with 16 bases between the two ends. The CDR3 sequence is 15 residues long. For the CDR3, the DNA is TGTGCCAGCAGCTTATATTATGAGGAGGTCGACGAGCAGTACTTC. This translates into CASSLYYEEVDEQYF.

The CDR3, as DNA: TGCGCCAGCAGCTTGGATAGGGGCGCGAACGGGGAGCTGTTTTTT. It translates to CASSLDRGANGELFF. The chain carries TRBV5-1 and TRBJ2-2; possible D gene TRBD1, 5 bases. This CDR3 region has 15 residues. V shed 0 bases and J shed 7 bases, with 13 bases lying between them. Germline lookup yields CDR1 SGHRS and CDR2 YFSETQ.

This chain connects TRBV4-1 to TRBJ2-1, with TRBD2 as a possible D gene (5 bases). The CDR3 runs to 16 residues. V lost 1 base to trimming and J lost 0 bases, with 10 bases between them. In germline, CDR1 is MGHRA, CDR2 YSYEKL. Written as DNA, the CDR3 is TGCGCCAGCAGCCAAGGTGGGAGCTTCTCCTACAATGAGCAGTTCTTC. As protein: CASSQGGSFSYNEQFF.

The gene calls are TRBV15 and TRBJ1-1; 9 bases fit TRBD1. Looked up from germline, CDR1 is LNHNV and CDR2 is YYDKDF (reference sequence). CDR3 size: 15 residues. Trimming took 2 bases from V and 4 from J; bases not matched to a gene: 5. CDR3 bases: TGTGCCACCAGCAGAAACAGGGGGCTGGTCACTGAAGCTTTCTTT. This encodes CATSRNRGLVTEAFF.

This clone was observed a single time. The V gene is TRBV27, the J gene TRBJ2-3; D perhaps matches TRBD1 (6 bases). From germline, CDR1 is MNHEY and CDR2 SMNVEV (reference sequence). V lost 7 bases, J lost 4 bases, and 21 bases lay in between. The CDR3 loop spans 16 amino acids. CDR3 coding DNA: TGTGCCAGCAAGTTACAGGGCGCTTTATTATCAGATACGCAGTATTTT. Translating gives CASKLQGALLSDTQYF.

This chain connects TRBV2 to TRBJ1-1, with a possible D match to TRBD1 (6 bases). CDR3 length equals 14 residues. V was shortened by 8 bases and J by 1 base, with 14 bases between the two germline ends. Germline values: CDR1 SNHLY, CDR2 FYNNEI. For the CDR3, the DNA is TGTGCCAGCGATCAGGGGCCTCAGAACACTGAAGCTTTCTTT. Its protein product is CASDQGPQNTEAFF.

The rearrangement links TRBV28 to TRBJ2-1; 13 nucleotides match TRBD2. This CDR3 contains 15 residues. Losses at the gene ends were 5 bases for V and 5 bases for J; bases not matched to a gene: 3. Germline V gene lookup returns CDR1 MDHEN and CDR2 SYDVKM. This chain's CDR3 is CASSNGLAGDNEQFF. Here the CDR3 DNA reads TGTGCCAGCAGTAACGGACTAGCGGGGGACAATGAGCAGTTCTTC.

This clone was recorded a few times. The chain employs TRBV20-1 and TRBJ1-5; unclear D gene. Germline V gene lookup returns CDR1 DFQATT and CDR2 SNEGSKA (reference sequence). V was pared by 3 bases and J by 7 bases, with 7 bases between. The CDR3 covers 11 residues. CDR3 amino acids: CSASLGQPQHF. CDR3 in DNA: TGCAGTGCTAGTTTGGGCCAGCCCCAGCATTTT.

CDR3 sequence reads: CASSILEAGELFF. The CDR3 region has the DNA TGTGCCAGTAGTATTTTGGAGGCTGGGGAGCTGTTTTTT. The V gene is TRBV19, the J gene TRBJ2-2; TRBD2 might be the D (5 bases). The germline V gene encodes CDR1 LNHDA and CDR2 SQIVND (reference sequence). There are 13 residues in the CDR3. V was shortened by 3 bases and J by 8 bases, with 10 bases between the two germline ends.

This chain joins TRBV3-1 (or the pseudogene TRBV3-2) and TRBJ1-5; 7 positions match TRBD1. Germline V lookup: CDR1 LGHDT, CDR2 YNNKEL (reference sequence). This CDR3 region has 14 residues. Trimming removed 4 bases from V and 3 bases from J; junction bases left unmatched: 3. The CDR3 sequence is CASSLGTVNQPQHF. CDR3 nucleotides: TGTGCCAGCAGCCTCGGGACAGTCAATCAGCCCCAGCATTTT.

This clone was seen once. The chain couples TRBV7-9 to TRBJ1-1; 8 bases are shared with TRBD1. The ends lost 2 bases at V and 5 bases at J; junction bases unmatched: 7. This CDR3 spans 15 amino acids. The germline CDR1 and CDR2 sequences are SEHNR and FQNEAQ (reference sequence). The CDR3 here is CASSLTDRDRTEAFF. The CDR3, as DNA: TGTGCCAGCAGCTTAACGGACAGGGATAGGACTGAAGCTTTCTTT.

V is TRBV30 and J is TRBJ2-3; 8 bases match TRBD1. Germline CDR1 is GTSNPN and CDR2 is SVGIG (reference sequence). Unmatched junction bases numbered 3, after V lost 5 bases and J lost 2 bases. CDR3 length: 13 residues. The CDR3 region has the DNA TGTGCCTGGGGACAGGGCAACACAGATACGCAGTATTTT. Translation: CAWGQGNTDTQYF.

This clone was picked up a small number of times. V is TRBV7-3 and J is TRBJ1-5; 7 bases align to TRBD1. The CDR3 loop spans 13 amino acids. Unmatched junction bases numbered 3, after V lost 5 bases and J lost 5 bases. The germline V gene has CDR1 SGHTA and CDR2 FQGTGA. The CDR3 sequence: CASSPDRDQPQHF. The CDR3, as DNA: TGTGCCAGCAGCCCCGACAGGGATCAGCCCCAGCATTTT.

V usage is TRBV4-3 and J usage is TRBJ2-5; 10 bases match TRBD2. The CDR3 contains 14 residues. The J segment lost 4 bases and the V segment lost 3 bases, leaving 2 bases of the junction unmatched. Germline CDR1 and CDR2: LGHNA and YSLEER. Here the CDR3 DNA reads TGCGCCAGCAGCCACCGGACTAGCGGAGAGACCCAGTACTTC. Its protein product is CASSHRTSGETQYF.

The rearrangement uses TRBV19 and TRBJ1-1; TRBD1 might be the D (6 bases). Trimming removed 8 bases from V and 11 bases from J, with 27 bases in between. CDR1 is LNHDA, CDR2 SQIVND, per germline (reference sequence). CDR3 size: 15 residues. CDR3 region: CASSWGRGQVGEAFF. CDR3 sequence (DNA): TGTGCCAGTTCGTGGGGCAGGGGTCAGGTAGGCGAGGCTTTCTTT.

The J gene is TRBJ1-1, the V gene TRBV30; D gene unclear. CDR3 length: 12 residues. Germline CDR1 and CDR2: GTSNPN and SVGIG (reference sequence). Trimming stripped 5 bases from V and 10 bases from J, with 17 bases between. The CDR3 region is CAWVRGRNTAFF. The DNA for the CDR3 is TGTGCCTGGGTTCGAGGCCGTAACACAGCTTTCTTT. Looking up the rest from reference TRBV30 and TRBJ1-1 gives the full variable domain: SQTIHQWPATLVQPVGSPLSLECTVEGTSNPNLYWYRQAAGRGLQLLFYSVGIGQISSEVPQNLSASRPQDRQFILSSKKLLLSDSGFYLCAWVRGRNTAFFGQGTRLTVV.

This chain links TRBV2 with TRBJ2-7, with 8 bases fitting TRBD2. From germline, CDR1 is SNHLY and CDR2 FYNNEI. The length of the CDR3 is 15 residues. The trim removed 6 bases at V and 2 bases at J, leaving 9 bases unmatched. The CDR3 reads CASSRGGRFPYEQYF. CDR3 bases: TGTGCCAGCAGCCGGGGGGGACGGTTCCCCTACGAGCAGTACTTC.

This chain links TRBV27 with TRBJ1-1, with D uncertain. Trimming took 3 bases from V and 4 from J, leaving 15 bases between them. The CDR3 length is 15 residues. From germline, CDR1 is MNHEY and CDR2 SMNVEV (reference sequence). CDR3 sequence (DNA): TGTGCCAGCAGTTTGAGCGGGATTTTGGGCACTGAAGCTTTCTTT. As protein: CASSLSGILGTEAFF.

The V and J genes are TRBV18 and TRBJ2-6; D is unclear. The CDR3 covers 14 residues. Germline assignment: CDR1 KGHSH and CDR2 LQKENI. V lost 3 bases, J lost 2 bases, and 5 bases lay in between. Here the CDR3 DNA reads TGTGCCAGCTCACCTGGCACTGGGGCCAACGTCCTGACTTTC. It codes for CASSPGTGANVLTF.

The chain employs TRBV10-3 and TRBJ1-1; D gene uncertain. The V gene's germline CDR1 is ENHRY and CDR2 SYGVKD. V lost 10 bases and J lost 3, with 15 bases in between. CDR3 size: 13 residues. The CDR3 spells CATLKEVDTEAFF. The CDR3 DNA reads as TGTGCCACCCTCAAGGAGGTAGACACTGAAGCTTTCTTT.

In its sample, this clone was seen once. The genes are TRBV7-9 and TRBJ1-2; D is perhaps TRBD1 (6 bases). CDR3 length: 15 residues. Germline CDR1 and CDR2: SEHNR and FQNEAQ (reference sequence). Trimming pared 5 bases from V and 8 bases from J, leaving 21 bases between. CDR3: CASSLGPGEVEGYTF. The CDR3 coding sequence is TGTGCCAGCAGCCTAGGCCCAGGGGAAGTTGAGGGCTACACCTTC.

The gene calls are TRBV2 and TRBJ2-3; TRBD2 aligns across 7 bases. This CDR3 is 16 amino acids long. J lost 4 bases, V lost 5 bases, and 12 bases had no gene match. The germline CDR1 and CDR2 sequences are SNHLY and FYNNEI. In nucleotides, the CDR3 is TGTGCCAGCAGTCCTTATCGGACCGGGAGGTCAGATACGCAGTATTTT. Protein sequence: CASSPYRTGRSDTQYF.

In the case of this clone: This sample includes further DNA sequences coding for the same CDR3. This CDR3 is CASSPTGYEQYF. In DNA, the CDR3 is TGTGCCAGCAGCCCGACAGGGTACGAGCAGTACTTC. This sequence joins TRBV6-5 and TRBJ2-7; 7 nucleotides match TRBD1. The V segment lost 6 bases and the J segment 4 bases; nucleotides outside the gene matches: 3. This CDR3 is built from 12 residues. The germline V gene encodes CDR1 MNHEY and CDR2 SVGAGI.